The entry below gives a single T cell receptor beta chain sequence along with its context. This entry comes from a study of shared clonotypes between healthy human individuals. In the original processing: In the immunoSEQ data, sequences were junction-only and lacked quality scores, so filtering differed. Here immunoSEQ multiplex PCR was the method, and the copy in TCRdb shows in-frame clones only, minus some. The V and J calls and clone size are taken from that table; D and trimming were inferred from the DNA. The repertoire holds about 1.5 million clones, with 95% to 99% as singletons. The sequencing sample was made of naive CD4+ T cells sorted from blood. Subset denoted: CD45RA+ positively selected. The TCR comes from a man aged 30 to 45 in good health.

The CDR3 loop reads CASKRSTGMNTGELFF. The CDR3 DNA reads TGTGCCAGCAAAAGGTCGACAGGGATGAACACCGGGGAGCTGTTTTTT. The chain couples TRBV28 to TRBJ2-2; TRBD1 matches 7 bases. This CDR3 region has 16 residues. V shed 7 bases, J shed 1 base, and the junction held 9 bases outside the gene matches. In germline, CDR1 is MDHEN, CDR2 SYDVKM.